This is a list of T cell receptor beta chains from one sample in a study of T cell changes during pregnancy in multiple sclerosis. The table came from immunoSEQ multiplex PCR; TCRdb's copy has only in-frame clones and leaves some out. Among tens of thousands of clones listed, under 95% were seen once. The material was CD8+ T cells from peripheral blood mononuclear cells, obtained before pregnancy. These receptors all come from a female donor with multiple sclerosis, enrolled in a pregnancy study. The CDR3 runs from the conserved cysteine through the conserved F or W. The order of the fields is D gene, V gene, clone size, J gene, CDR3 protein, CDR3 DNA. D genes are given only for firm matches. The size field is filled for only some rows; it gives once, few, many or a size class.

d_call: NA
v_call: TRBV4-1
clone_size: NA
j_call: TRBJ1-3
cdr3_aa: CASSDRTAGNTIYF
cdr3_nt: TGCGCCAGCAGCGACCGGACAGCTGGAAACACCATATATTTT

d_call: NA
v_call: TRBV29-1
clone_size: NA
j_call: TRBJ2-1
cdr3_aa: CSGGEVGSEQFF
cdr3_nt: TGCAGCGGGGGAGAGGTGGGCAGTGAGCAGTTCTTC

d_call: NA
v_call: TRBV25-1
clone_size: NA
j_call: TRBJ2-1
cdr3_aa: CASIGDSYNEQFF
cdr3_nt: TGTGCCAGCATAGGGGACTCCTACAATGAGCAGTTCTTC

d_call: NA
v_call: TRBV18
clone_size: NA
j_call: TRBJ1-1
cdr3_aa: CASISGNTEAFF
cdr3_nt: TGTGCCAGCATCTCGGGGAACACTGAAGCTTTCTTT

d_call: NA
v_call: TRBV4-2
clone_size: NA
j_call: TRBJ2-7
cdr3_aa: CASSQVRQGIASYEQYF
cdr3_nt: TGTGCCAGCAGCCAAGTAAGGCAGGGGATAGCTTCCTACGAGCAGTACTTC

d_call: NA
v_call: TRBV29-1
clone_size: once
j_call: TRBJ1-2
cdr3_aa: CSDVRANGYTF
cdr3_nt: TGCAGCGACGTGAGGGCGAATGGCTACACCTTC

d_call: NA
v_call: TRBV9
clone_size: NA
j_call: TRBJ1-2
cdr3_aa: CASSVAHREASYTF
cdr3_nt: TGTGCCAGCAGCGTAGCTCACAGGGAAGCGAGCTACACCTTC

d_call: NA
v_call: TRBV4-1
clone_size: NA
j_call: TRBJ2-1
cdr3_aa: CASSQSQEQFF
cdr3_nt: TGCGCCAGCAGCCAATCCCAAGAGCAGTTCTTC

d_call: NA
v_call: TRBV2
clone_size: NA
j_call: TRBJ2-1
cdr3_aa: CASSPTGASNNEQFF
cdr3_nt: TGTGCCAGCAGTCCCACAGGTGCGAGTAACAATGAGCAGTTCTTC

d_call: TRBD1
v_call: TRBV5-8
clone_size: NA
j_call: TRBJ1-4
cdr3_aa: CASSALQGEKLFF
cdr3_nt: TGTGCCAGCAGCGCTTTACAGGGGGAAAAACTGTTTTTT

d_call: TRBD2
v_call: TRBV9
clone_size: NA
j_call: TRBJ2-2
cdr3_aa: CASSVGTSGGSLTNTGELFF
cdr3_nt: TGTGCCAGCAGCGTAGGGACTAGCGGGGGCTCACTTACCAACACCGGGGAGCTGTTTTTT

d_call: NA
v_call: TRBV7-3
clone_size: NA
j_call: TRBJ2-3
cdr3_aa: CASSLTGGPTDTQYF
cdr3_nt: TGTGCCAGCAGCTTAACGGGGGGGCCGACAGATACGCAGTATTTT

d_call: NA
v_call: TRBV6-4
clone_size: NA
j_call: TRBJ2-2
cdr3_aa: CASTAGGELFF
cdr3_nt: TGTGCCAGCACAGCGGGCGGGGAGCTGTTTTTT

d_call: TRBD2
v_call: TRBV9
clone_size: NA
j_call: TRBJ2-1
cdr3_aa: CASGPSGGVNEQFF
cdr3_nt: TGTGCCAGCGGCCCGAGCGGGGGGGTCAATGAGCAGTTCTTC

d_call: TRBD1
v_call: TRBV6-6
clone_size: NA
j_call: TRBJ1-6
cdr3_aa: CASSYHRDRGDSPLHF
cdr3_nt: TGTGCCAGCAGTTACCACCGGGACAGGGGGGATTCACCCCTCCACTTT

d_call: NA
v_call: TRBV7-2
clone_size: NA
j_call: TRBJ1-2
cdr3_aa: CASSFGGFVSYGYTF
cdr3_nt: TGTGCCAGCAGCTTTGGCGGTTTTGTCTCCTATGGCTACACCTTC